The 6 T cell receptor beta chains presented below share a single source sample, sequenced in a study of vaccination effects on CD4 cells after COVID-19. Using immunoSEQ multiplex PCR, the repertoire was profiled, and TCRdb retains in-frame clones only, with some absent. The data show 70,000 to 75,000 clones, approximately 70% seen once. Antigens for these TCRs are unknown. Peptide-pool stimulation followed by sequencing identified expanded antigen-specific CD4+ clonotypes in the ViraFEST assay. On roughly day 10 of culture, CD4+ T cells were separated out. Vaccinees lacked prior SARS-CoV-2 infection and tested negative for nucleocapsid antibodies. The source was CD4+ T cells from PBMCs cultured with HCoV-OC43 spike peptides, collected before COVID-19 vaccination. The subset was: HCoV-OC43 spike overlapping peptide pool stimulation. The source of these receptors is a human donor who received a COVID-19 vaccine.

This chain uses TRBV11-2 with TRBJ2-3, with no clear D. The CDR3 extends over 17 amino acids. V lost 1 base, J lost 0 bases, and 14 bases lay in between. In germline, CDR1 is SGHAT, CDR2 FQNNGV. CDR3 sequence (DNA): TGTGCCAGCAGCTTAGGGTTCAACCTTGCTAGCACAGATACGCAGTATTTT. It encodes CASSLGFNLASTDTQYF.

The V and J genes are TRBV10-3 and TRBJ1-2; weak D call: TRBD1 (5 bases). Germline assignment: CDR1 ENHRY and CDR2 SYGVKD. The CDR3 has 12 residues. V gave up 4 bases and J gave up 4 bases, with 7 bases separating them. CDR3 coding DNA: TGTGCCATCAGTGCAGGGAGCTATGGCTACACCTTC. It specifies CAISAGSYGYTF.

The rearrangement links TRBV7-2 to TRBJ2-5, with 9 bases lining up with TRBD2. The CDR3 length is 17 residues. Per the germline V gene, CDR1 is SGHTA and CDR2 is FQGNSA. The V and J ends lost 0 bases and 5 bases, in that order; junction bases with no gene match: 10. CDR3 bases: TGTGCCAGCAGCTTAGCGTTCATCCTAGCGGGGAGGGAGACCCAGTACTTC. It is translated as CASSLAFILAGRETQYF.

The chain combines TRBV12-5 with TRBJ1-5; D may be TRBD1 (6 bases). The V and J ends lost 6 bases and 0 bases respectively, with 15 bases between them. Germline loops: CDR1 LGHNT, CDR2 FRNRAP. The CDR3 has 16 residues. The CDR3: CASGIRDTYSNQPQHF. In DNA form, the CDR3 reads TGTGCTAGTGGGATCCGGGACACATATAGCAATCAGCCCCAGCATTTT.

The rearrangement links TRBV5-5 to TRBJ2-7, with 7 bases identical to TRBD2. From germline, CDR1 is SGHKS and CDR2 YYEKEE (reference sequence). This CDR3 region has 14 residues. J lost 6 bases, V lost 0 bases, and 6 bases had no gene match. In DNA form, the CDR3 reads TGTGCCAGCAGCTTGGAGGGAGGGGTTGGCGAGCAGTACGTC. Translating gives CASSLEGGVGEQYV.

The chain has TRBV4-1 and TRBJ2-5; perhaps TRBD2 as D (7 bases). The ends were cut back, 4 bases at V and 5 bases at J, with 17 bases in the middle. The CDR3 has 15 residues. The germline V gene has CDR1 MGHRA and CDR2 YSYEKL. The CDR3 bases are TGCGCCAGCAGCCCGCGGGGGCAGGGGATCGAGACCCAGTACTTC. This encodes CASSPRGQGIETQYF.